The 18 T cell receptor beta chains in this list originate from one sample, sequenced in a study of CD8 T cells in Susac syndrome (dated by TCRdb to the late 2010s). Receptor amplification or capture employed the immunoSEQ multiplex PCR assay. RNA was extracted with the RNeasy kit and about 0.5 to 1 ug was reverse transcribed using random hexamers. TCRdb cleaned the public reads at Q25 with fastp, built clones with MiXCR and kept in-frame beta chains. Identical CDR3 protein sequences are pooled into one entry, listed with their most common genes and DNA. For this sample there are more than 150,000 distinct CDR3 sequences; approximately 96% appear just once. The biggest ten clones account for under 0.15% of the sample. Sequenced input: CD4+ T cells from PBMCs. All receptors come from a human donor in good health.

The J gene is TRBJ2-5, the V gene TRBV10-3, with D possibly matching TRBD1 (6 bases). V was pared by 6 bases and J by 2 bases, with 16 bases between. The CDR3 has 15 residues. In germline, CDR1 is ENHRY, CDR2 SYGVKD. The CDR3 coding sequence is TGTGCCATCAGCAGTAGCAGGGGTGGGCAAGAGACCCAGTACTTC. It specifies CAISSSRGGQETQYF.

CDR3 in amino acids: CSAVGIQETQYF. CDR3 sequence (DNA): TGCAGTGCTGTCGGGATTCAAGAGACCCAGTACTTC. J is TRBJ2-5 and V is TRBV20-1; tentative D call: TRBD2 (5 bases). The V end was cut by 5 bases, the J end by 2 bases, with 9 bases between. CDR1 and CDR2 (germline): DFQATT, SNEGSKA (reference sequence). The CDR3 has 12 amino acids.

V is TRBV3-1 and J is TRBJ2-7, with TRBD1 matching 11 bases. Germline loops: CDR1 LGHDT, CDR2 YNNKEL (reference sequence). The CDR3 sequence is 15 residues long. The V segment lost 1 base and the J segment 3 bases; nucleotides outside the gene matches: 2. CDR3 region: CASSQVGTGGYEQYF. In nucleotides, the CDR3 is TGTGCCAGCAGCCAAGTGGGGACAGGGGGCTACGAGCAGTACTTC.

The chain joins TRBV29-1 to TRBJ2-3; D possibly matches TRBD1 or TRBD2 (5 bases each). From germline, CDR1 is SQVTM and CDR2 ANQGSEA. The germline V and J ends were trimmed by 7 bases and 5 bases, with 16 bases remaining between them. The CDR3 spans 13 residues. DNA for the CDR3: TGCAGCGCAAAACCTGGGACGGAAGATACGCAGTATTTT. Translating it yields CSAKPGTEDTQYF.

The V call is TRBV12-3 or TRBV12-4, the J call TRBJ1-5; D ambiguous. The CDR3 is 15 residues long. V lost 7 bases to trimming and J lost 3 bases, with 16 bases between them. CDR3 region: CASNYPGSPNQPQHF. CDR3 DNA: TGTGCCAGCAACTACCCTGGGTCACCCAATCAGCCCCAGCATTTT.

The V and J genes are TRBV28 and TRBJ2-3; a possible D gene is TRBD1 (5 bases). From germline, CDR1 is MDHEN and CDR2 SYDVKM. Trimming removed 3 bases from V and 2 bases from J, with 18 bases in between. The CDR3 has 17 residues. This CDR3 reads CASSFPQGNPFTDTQYF. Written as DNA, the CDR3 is TGTGCCAGCAGTTTTCCCCAGGGCAATCCTTTCACAGATACGCAGTATTTT.

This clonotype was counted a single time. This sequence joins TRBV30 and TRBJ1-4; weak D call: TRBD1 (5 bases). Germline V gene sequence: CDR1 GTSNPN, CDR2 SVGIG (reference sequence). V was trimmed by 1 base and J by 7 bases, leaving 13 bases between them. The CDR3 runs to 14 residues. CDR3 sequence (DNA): TGTGCCTGGAGTGCATCACGTGGGGGTGAAAAACTGTTTTTT. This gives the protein CAWSASRGGEKLFF.

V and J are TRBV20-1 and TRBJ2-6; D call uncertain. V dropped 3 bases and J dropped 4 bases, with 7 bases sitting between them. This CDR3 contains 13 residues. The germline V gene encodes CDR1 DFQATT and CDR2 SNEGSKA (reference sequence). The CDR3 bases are TGCAGTGCTAGCGAGCTAGGGGCCAACGTCCTGACTTTC. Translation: CSASELGANVLTF.

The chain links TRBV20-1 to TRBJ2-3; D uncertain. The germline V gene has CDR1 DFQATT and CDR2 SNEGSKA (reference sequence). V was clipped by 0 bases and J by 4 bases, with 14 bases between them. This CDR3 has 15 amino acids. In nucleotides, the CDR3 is TGCAGTGCTAGAGATCGTGGCGTTCTCTCAGATACGCAGTATTTT. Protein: CSARDRGVLSDTQYF.

The DNA of the CDR3 is TGTGCCAGCAGCTCTTCCCTAACACTGTACTTC. It encodes CASSSSLTLYF. The rearrangement uses TRBV11-2 and TRBJ2-5; unclear D gene. V lost 4 bases, J lost 13 bases, and 13 bases lay in between. This CDR3 spans 11 amino acids. In germline, CDR1 is SGHAT, CDR2 FQNNGV. Using reference TRBV11-2 and TRBJ2-5 for the parts outside the CDR3, the full variable domain is EAGVAQSPRYKIIEKRQSVAFWCNPISGHATLYWYQQILGQGPKLLIQFQNNGVVDDSQLPKDRFSAERLKGVDSTLKIQPAKLEDSAVYLCASSSSLTLYFGPGTRLLVL.

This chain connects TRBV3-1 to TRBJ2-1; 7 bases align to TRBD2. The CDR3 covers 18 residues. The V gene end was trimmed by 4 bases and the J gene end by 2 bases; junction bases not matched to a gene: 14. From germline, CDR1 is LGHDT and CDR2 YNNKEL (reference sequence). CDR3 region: CASSPRGGGGPAYNEQFF. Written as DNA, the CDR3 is TGTGCCAGCAGCCCACGAGGAGGCGGGGGACCGGCCTACAATGAGCAGTTCTTC.

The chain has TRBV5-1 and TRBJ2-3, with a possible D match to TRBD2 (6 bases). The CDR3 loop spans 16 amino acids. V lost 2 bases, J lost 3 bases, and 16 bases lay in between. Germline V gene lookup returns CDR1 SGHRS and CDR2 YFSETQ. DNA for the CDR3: TGCGCCAGCAGCTTTACCAGACTAGAGGGGACAGATACGCAGTATTTT. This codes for CASSFTRLEGTDTQYF.

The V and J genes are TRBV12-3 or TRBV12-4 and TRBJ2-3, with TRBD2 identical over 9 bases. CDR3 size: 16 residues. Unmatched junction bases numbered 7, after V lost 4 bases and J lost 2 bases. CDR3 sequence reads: CASSSQPGLATDTQYF. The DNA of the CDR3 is TGTGCCAGCAGTTCCCAACCGGGACTAGCCACAGATACGCAGTATTTT.

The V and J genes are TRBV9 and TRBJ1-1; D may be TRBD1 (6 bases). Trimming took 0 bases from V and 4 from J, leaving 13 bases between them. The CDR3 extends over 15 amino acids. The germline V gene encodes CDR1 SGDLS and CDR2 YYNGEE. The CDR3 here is CASSVELGASTEAFF. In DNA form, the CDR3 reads TGTGCCAGCAGCGTAGAATTGGGGGCCAGCACTGAAGCTTTCTTT.

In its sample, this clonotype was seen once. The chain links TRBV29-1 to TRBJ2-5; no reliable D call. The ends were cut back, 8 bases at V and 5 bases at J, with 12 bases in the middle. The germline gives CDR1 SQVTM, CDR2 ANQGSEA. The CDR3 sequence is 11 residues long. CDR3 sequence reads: CSSEPLETQYF. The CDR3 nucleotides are TGCAGCTCCGAACCCCTGGAGACCCAGTACTTC. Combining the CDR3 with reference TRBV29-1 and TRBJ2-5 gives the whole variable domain SAVISQKPSRDICQRGTSLTIQCQVDSQVTMMFWYRQQPGQSLTLIATANQGSEATYESGFVIDKFPISRPNLTFSTLTVSNMSPEDSSIYLCSSEPLETQYFGPGTRLLVL.

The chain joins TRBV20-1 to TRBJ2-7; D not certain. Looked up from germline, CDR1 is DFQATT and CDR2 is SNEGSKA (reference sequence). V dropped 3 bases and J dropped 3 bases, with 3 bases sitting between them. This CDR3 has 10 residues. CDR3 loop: CSARDYEQYF. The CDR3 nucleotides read TGCAGTGCTAGGGACTACGAGCAGTACTTC.

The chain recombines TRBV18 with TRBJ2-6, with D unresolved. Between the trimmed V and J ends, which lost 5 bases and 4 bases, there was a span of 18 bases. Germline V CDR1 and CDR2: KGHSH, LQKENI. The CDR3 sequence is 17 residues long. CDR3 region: CASSASARSDGANVLTF. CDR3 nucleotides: TGTGCCAGCTCAGCCTCCGCCAGGTCAGACGGGGCCAACGTCCTGACTTTC.

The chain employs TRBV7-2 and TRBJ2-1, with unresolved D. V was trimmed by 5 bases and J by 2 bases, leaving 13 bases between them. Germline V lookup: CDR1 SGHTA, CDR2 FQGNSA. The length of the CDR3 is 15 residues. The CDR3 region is CASSVGYGPYNEQFF. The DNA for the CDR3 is TGTGCCAGCAGCGTGGGGTACGGACCCTACAATGAGCAGTTCTTC.